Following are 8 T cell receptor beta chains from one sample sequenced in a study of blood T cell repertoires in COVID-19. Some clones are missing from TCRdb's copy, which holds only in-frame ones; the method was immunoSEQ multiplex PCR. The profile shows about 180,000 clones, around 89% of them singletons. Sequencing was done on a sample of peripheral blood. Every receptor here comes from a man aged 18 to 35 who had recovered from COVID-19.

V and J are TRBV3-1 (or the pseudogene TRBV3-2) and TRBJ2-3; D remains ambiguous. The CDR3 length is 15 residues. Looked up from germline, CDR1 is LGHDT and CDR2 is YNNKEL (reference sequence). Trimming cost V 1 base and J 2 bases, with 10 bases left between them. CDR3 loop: CASSQGDTSTDTQYF. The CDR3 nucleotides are TGTGCCAGCAGCCAAGGAGACACTTCCACAGATACGCAGTATTTT.

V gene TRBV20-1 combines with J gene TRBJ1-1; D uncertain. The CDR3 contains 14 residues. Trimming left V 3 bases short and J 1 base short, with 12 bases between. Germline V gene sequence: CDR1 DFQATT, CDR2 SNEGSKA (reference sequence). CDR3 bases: TGCAGTGCTAGTCCCCGGGGAAGGAACACTGAAGCTTTCTTT. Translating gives CSASPRGRNTEAFF.

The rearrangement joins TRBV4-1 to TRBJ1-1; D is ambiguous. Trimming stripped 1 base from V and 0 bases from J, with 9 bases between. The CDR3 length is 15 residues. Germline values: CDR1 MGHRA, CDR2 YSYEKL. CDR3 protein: CASSQAQQMNTEAFF. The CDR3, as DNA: TGCGCCAGCAGCCAAGCTCAACAGATGAACACTGAAGCTTTCTTT.

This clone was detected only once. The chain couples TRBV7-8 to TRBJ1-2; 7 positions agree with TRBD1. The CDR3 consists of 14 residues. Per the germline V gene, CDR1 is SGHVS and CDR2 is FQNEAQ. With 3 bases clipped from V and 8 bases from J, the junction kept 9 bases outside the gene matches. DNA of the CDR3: TGTGCCAGCAGCTTGGTAACAGGGGTACGAGGCTACACCTTC. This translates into CASSLVTGVRGYTF.

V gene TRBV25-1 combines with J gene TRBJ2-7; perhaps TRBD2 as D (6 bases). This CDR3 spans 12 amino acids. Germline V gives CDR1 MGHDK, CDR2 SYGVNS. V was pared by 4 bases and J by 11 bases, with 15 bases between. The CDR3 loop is CASSAPSGGKYF. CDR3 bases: TGTGCCAGCAGTGCGCCCAGTGGGGGGAAGTACTTC.

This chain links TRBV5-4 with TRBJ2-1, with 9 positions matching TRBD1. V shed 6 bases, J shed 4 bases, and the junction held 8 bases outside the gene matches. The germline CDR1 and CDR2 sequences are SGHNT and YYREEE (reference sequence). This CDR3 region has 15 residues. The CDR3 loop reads CASTPRQGGYNEQFF. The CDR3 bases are TGTGCCAGCACCCCCCGACAGGGGGGATACAATGAGCAGTTCTTC.

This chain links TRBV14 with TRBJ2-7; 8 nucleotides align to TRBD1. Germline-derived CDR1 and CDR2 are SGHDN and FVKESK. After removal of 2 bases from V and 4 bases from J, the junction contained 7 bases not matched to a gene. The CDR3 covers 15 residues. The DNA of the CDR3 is TGTGCCAGCAGCCAAAGGGCAGGGGGCCCGTACGAGCAGTACTTC. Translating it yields CASSQRAGGPYEQYF.

In nucleotides, the CDR3 is TGTGCCTGGACCTCCCTGGGACTAGCGGGAGCTGTAGATACGCAGTATTTT. Translated: CAWTSLGLAGAVDTQYF. The chain uses TRBV30 and TRBJ2-3, with 14 positions matching TRBD2. CDR1 and CDR2 from the germline V gene are GTSNPN and SVGIG (reference sequence). The trim removed 4 bases at V and 5 bases at J, leaving 11 bases unmatched. CDR3 length: 17 amino acids.